Each of the 2 T cell receptor beta chains below was sequenced from the same sample in a study of blood T cell repertoires in COVID-19. Clones were read by immunoSEQ multiplex PCR, and TCRdb kept only the in-frame ones, dropping some. This table has more than 15,000 clones, around 92% appearing once. Source material: peripheral blood. All receptors come from a human donor in a cohort sampled during active COVID-19.

This rearrangement joins TRBV6-5 to TRBJ2-1; 9 bases match TRBD2. Trimming cost V 7 bases and J 9 bases; bases outside gene matches: 10. CDR1 is MNHEY, CDR2 SVGAGI, per germline. The CDR3 length is 14 residues. DNA of the CDR3: TGTGCCAGCATGGTTGGCGGGGGGGCGACTGAGCAGTTCTTC. Its translation: CASMVGGGATEQFF.

This clone was seen more than once but under ten times. The chain employs TRBV11-2 and TRBJ2-7; a weak D match, TRBD2 (6 bases). Germline CDR1 reads SGHAT; CDR2 reads FQNNGV. This CDR3 contains 14 residues. Trimming shortened V by 6 bases and J by 5 bases, and 17 bases separated the two germline ends. The CDR3 DNA reads TGTGCCAGCAGTCGAACGGGAGAGTCCCACGAGCAGTACTTC. As protein: CASSRTGESHEQYF.